This T cell receptor beta chain derives from a study of T cells after yellow fever vaccination. Template switching by 5'RACE produced TCR cDNA, adding a universal primer site and UMIs. TCRdb analysed the 5' RACE reads with MiXCR anew, one entry per CDR3 protein. The sample holds 500,000 to 650,000 distinct CDR3 sequences; roughly a sixth are singletons and the top ten take approximately 15%. A note on this clonotype: Its cognate antigen is unknown.

Study-wide points: Abundant clonotypes from the bulk population could have been carried over as contaminants into FACS-sorted repertoires. Most clones from primary vaccination resurfaced after the booster (nearly 97% CD4, over 85% CD8).

This clonotype was sampled from a man aged 18 to 29 who received the YFV17D yellow fever vaccine. Sequenced here: PBMCs, sampled 4 to 6 days after the first yellow fever vaccination.

This CDR3 is CASSLVAPRNEQFF. The CDR3 region has the DNA TGTGCCAGCAGCTTGGTAGCCCCCCGTAATGAGCAGTTCTTC. The chain links TRBV5-4 to TRBJ2-1; D call uncertain. V lost 0 bases to trimming and J lost 7 bases, with 11 bases between them. This CDR3 spans 14 amino acids. Germline CDR1 and CDR2: SGHNT and YYREEE (reference sequence).